These 13 T cell receptor beta chains share one sample of origin, sequenced in a study of T cells after yellow fever vaccination. Each CDR3 protein gets one entry after TCRdb re-called the 5' RACE reads with MiXCR. Of 150,000 to 200,000 distinct CDR3 sequences listed, approximately 6.2% are singletons. Sequences were derived from CD4+ T cells sorted from PBMCs, sampled on the day of the first yellow fever vaccination. All receptors come from a man aged 18 to 30 who received the YFV17D yellow fever vaccine.

This clonotype was seen only a few times. This chain links TRBV19 with TRBJ1-2; 7 nucleotides match TRBD1. Germline lookup yields CDR1 LNHDA and CDR2 SQIVND (reference sequence). The CDR3 extends over 13 amino acids. Unmatched junction bases numbered 5, after V lost 3 bases and J lost 7 bases. The CDR3 loop is CASSITQGVGYTF. The CDR3 DNA reads as TGTGCCAGTAGTATTACTCAGGGGGTTGGCTACACCTTC.

This clonotype was seen ten or more times. This chain connects TRBV12-3 or TRBV12-4 to TRBJ2-7, with a tentative D call TRBD1 (5 bases). V gave up 3 bases and J gave up 3 bases, with 15 bases separating them. This CDR3 is built from 15 residues. CDR3 sequence reads: CASSFRQPSVYEQYF. The CDR3 DNA follows: TGTGCCAGCAGTTTCAGACAGCCGTCCGTCTACGAGCAGTACTTC.

This clonotype was counted at least ten times. The V gene is TRBV7-2, the J gene TRBJ2-2, with no clear D. Germline V gene lookup returns CDR1 SGHTA and CDR2 FQGNSA. Deletions cut 5 bases from V and 1 base from J, with 11 bases between. The CDR3 contains 15 residues. The CDR3 loop reads CASSLYGKNTGELFF. In DNA form, the CDR3 reads TGTGCCAGCAGCCTTTATGGGAAGAACACCGGGGAGCTGTTTTTT. The whole variable domain, remainder taken from reference TRBV7-2 and TRBJ2-2, is GAGVSQSPSNKVTEKGKDVELRCDPISGHTALYWYRQSLGQGLEFLIYFQGNSAPDKSGLPSDRFSAERTGGSVSTLTIQRTQQEDSAVYLCASSLYGKNTGELFFGEGSRLTVL.

The chain carries TRBV20-1 and TRBJ2-5; either TRBD1 or TRBD2 may supply D (5 bases each). The CDR3 contains 14 residues. The V gene lost 1 base and the J gene lost 1 base, with 10 bases spanning the gap. CDR1 and CDR2 (germline): DFQATT, SNEGSKA (reference sequence). The CDR3 DNA is TGCAGTGCTAGAGCGCTGAGGGGCCAAGAGACCCAGTACTTC. Amino acids: CSARALRGQETQYF.

There are many counts of this clonotype. The rearrangement uses TRBV10-3 and TRBJ1-6; D unresolved. Germline CDR1 is ENHRY and CDR2 is SYGVKD. The CDR3 runs to 15 residues. V lost 0 bases and J lost 10, with 13 bases in between. The chain's CDR3 is CAISESSRFLSPLHF. In DNA form, the CDR3 reads TGTGCCATCAGTGAGTCGAGCAGGTTTTTGTCACCCCTCCACTTT.

This clonotype occurred a few times. The chain joins TRBV18 to TRBJ2-7; unclear D gene. Deletions cut 3 bases from V and 7 bases from J, with 22 bases between. This CDR3 is 16 amino acids long. Germline V gene sequence: CDR1 KGHSH, CDR2 LQKENI. The DNA of the CDR3 is TGTGCCAGCTCACCCGATAGGAGCACACCTCATTCTGAGCAGTACGTC. It specifies CASSPDRSTPHSEQYV.

The gene calls are TRBV3-1 and TRBJ1-3, with D possibly matching TRBD1 (5 bases). CDR1 is LGHDT, CDR2 YNNKEL, per germline (reference sequence). This CDR3 has 12 amino acids. Trimming took 4 bases from V and 8 from J, leaving 9 bases between them. DNA for the CDR3: TGTGCCAGCAGCCCCGAAGGGGACACCATATATTTT. It translates to CASSPEGDTIYF.

This clonotype occurred many times. The chain couples TRBV4-2 to TRBJ1-2; D unresolved. Germline lookup yields CDR1 LGHNA and CDR2 YNFKEQ. This CDR3 has 15 amino acids. V was trimmed by 0 bases and J by 8 bases, leaving 16 bases between them. CDR3: CASSQDPRYGVGYTF. CDR3 coding DNA: TGTGCCAGCAGCCAAGATCCCAGGTACGGGGTCGGCTACACCTTC.

This clonotype was observed a few times. The chain employs TRBV5-1 and TRBJ2-3; D is unresolved. CDR1 is SGHRS, CDR2 YFSETQ, per germline. V was clipped by 0 bases and J by 4 bases, with 12 bases between them. The CDR3 length is 15 residues. The CDR3 region has the DNA TGCGCCAGCAGCTTGGCGGATCTCTCGGCAGATACGCAGTATTTT. As protein: CASSLADLSADTQYF.

This clonotype showed up many times. This chain joins TRBV5-1 and TRBJ2-3; D is possibly TRBD1 (5 bases). Trimming cost V 0 bases and J 1 base, with 9 bases left between them. CDR1 and CDR2 (germline): SGHRS, YFSETQ. The CDR3 sequence is 15 residues long. This CDR3 reads CASSLAGRGTDTQYF. The CDR3 DNA sequence: TGCGCCAGCAGCTTGGCCGGCAGGGGCACAGATACGCAGTATTTT.

There are a few counts of this clonotype. The rearrangement links TRBV5-4 to TRBJ2-1; 9 positions match TRBD1. The junction had 7 bases not matched to a gene; V was cut back by 2 bases and J by 4 bases. CDR1 is SGHNT, CDR2 YYREEE, per germline (reference sequence). The CDR3 consists of 16 residues. The CDR3 DNA sequence: TGTGCCAGCAGCTTTTTAGGAGGACAGGGGTACAATGAGCAGTTCTTC. Residues: CASSFLGGQGYNEQFF.

This clonotype has a count of ten or more. The rearrangement links TRBV6-5 to TRBJ2-7; D unresolved. Germline V gives CDR1 MNHEY, CDR2 SVGAGI. With 5 bases removed from V and 4 bases from J, the gap between germline ends came to 6 bases. The CDR3 is made up of 11 amino acids. In DNA, the CDR3 is TGTGCCAGCAGTAATGGTTACGAGCAGTACTTC. It yields the protein CASSNGYEQYF.

This clonotype was recorded many times. For the CDR3, the DNA is TGTGCCAGCAGCTTTCGGCTAGCGGAAACAGATACGCAGTATTTT. This encodes CASSFRLAETDTQYF. The chain uses TRBV7-2 and TRBJ2-3; 7 nucleotides match TRBD2. The CDR3 length is 15 residues. Per germline, CDR1 SGHTA and CDR2 FQGNSA. Germline trimming cut 3 bases from V and 3 bases from J; bases unmatched to any gene: 6.